A selection of T cell receptor beta chains follows, all from one sample in a study of shared clonotypes between healthy human individuals. Profiling relied on immunoSEQ multiplex PCR, and the TCRdb table lists in-frame clones only, not all of them. The data hold approximately 500,000 clones, with 70% to 80% observed a single time. Sequenced sample: PBMCs. The source of these receptors is a woman between 40 and 55 years old in good health. Some clones in this sample may be carry-over from other donors' samples. Both conserved end residues are part of each CDR3. A D gene is named only where the DNA matches it firmly. Size is omitted from some rows. Given values are once, few, many or a class for expanded clones.

length,D,J,V,size,DNA,CDR3
16,.,TRBJ2-1,TRBV2,.,TGTGCCAGCAGTGATGTTGTAGGTAATACAGACAATGAGCAGTTCTTC,CASSDVVGNTDNEQFF
15,TRBD1,TRBJ1-4,TRBV6-5,.,TGTGCCAGCAGATCCGGGACAGGGCGGCGTGAAAAACTGTTTTTT,CASRSGTGRREKLFF
19,TRBD2,TRBJ2-2,TRBV18,few,TGTGCCAGCTCACCAGGGGGGGATTACGGGCAGGAGAACACCGGGGAGCTGTTTTTT,CASSPGGDYGQENTGELFF
13,.,TRBJ2-1,TRBV7-9,.,TGTGCCAGAAGCTCCTACGTCTACAATGAGCAGTTCTTC,CARSSYVYNEQFF
13,.,TRBJ1-2,TRBV7-9,.,TGTGCCAGCAGCTCCCCCCCAGGGATTGGCTACACCTTC,CASSSPPGIGYTF
13,.,TRBJ2-5,TRBV27,few,TGTGCCAGCAGTGGGCCCACCTTGGAGACCCAGTACTTC,CASSGPTLETQYF
15,.,TRBJ1-1,TRBV5-1,.,TGCGCCAGCAGCTTGGGTGGGGGCCGGAACACTGAAGCTTTCTTT,CASSLGGGRNTEAFF
15,TRBD2,TRBJ2-3,TRBV30,.,TGTGCCTGGAGTGTCTCTAGCGGGAGAGGGAATACGCAGTATTTT,CAWSVSSGRGNTQYF
15,.,TRBJ1-1,TRBV28,.,TGTGCCAGCAGTTTAACAGCCCGTGGCAGCACTGAAGCTTTCTTT,CASSLTARGSTEAFF
14,.,TRBJ1-6,TRBV6-6,.,TGTGCCAGCAGTTATACGGGGTTTGGATCACCCCTCCACTTT,CASSYTGFGSPLHF
19,TRBD2,TRBJ2-3,TRBV27,.,TGTGCCAGCAGTTTATTGGGGACTAGCGGGAGGGCCAGGTCAGATACGCAGTATTTT,CASSLLGTSGRARSDTQYF
15,TRBD2,TRBJ2-7,TRBV5-4,.,TGTGCCAGCAGCTCAACTAGCGGGAGTTACTACGAGCAGTACTTC,CASSSTSGSYYEQYF
17,.,TRBJ2-5,TRBV7-2,few,TGTGCCAGCAGCCCACAGCCTAGCTACGGGTCGTGGGAGACCCAGTACTTC,CASSPQPSYGSWETQYF
11,.,TRBJ2-3,TRBV25-1,.,TGTGCCAGCAAAAGATCAGATACGCAGTATTTT,CASKRSDTQYF
14,.,TRBJ2-3,TRBV7-9,few,TGTGCCAGCAGCTTAGCGGGAGCCACAGATACGCAGTATTTT,CASSLAGATDTQYF
14,.,TRBJ1-6,TRBV25-1,.,TGTGCCAGCAGTGAAAGGGGATATAATTCACCCCTCCACTTT,CASSERGYNSPLHF
15,TRBD2,TRBJ2-2,TRBV2,.,TGTGCCAGCAGTGAACTAGCGGGTAACACCGGGGAGCTGTTTTTT,CASSELAGNTGELFF
15,.,TRBJ2-3,TRBV7-3,.,TGTGCCAGCAGCTTACGCACAGGGCCCACAGATACGCAGTATTTT,CASSLRTGPTDTQYF
13,.,TRBJ1-2,TRBV29-1,.,TGCAGCGGCAAGGACATGGGTTTTGATGGCTACACCTTC,CSGKDMGFDGYTF
16,TRBD1,TRBJ2-2,TRBV18,.,TGTGCCAGCTCACCTATGACAGGGGGGAACACCGGGGAGCTGTTTTTT,CASSPMTGGNTGELFF
16,TRBD2,TRBJ2-7,TRBV4-2,.,TGTGCCAGCAGCCAAGGGGGGTGGGAGGGCCTCCCCGAGCAGTACTTC,CASSQGGWEGLPEQYF
12,.,TRBJ2-1,TRBV29-1,few,TGCAGCGTATTACAGGGTTACAATGAGCAGTTCTTC,CSVLQGYNEQFF
15,.,TRBJ2-1,TRBV10-3,.,TGTGCCATCAGTGACGGGGGACAACCCTACAATGAGCAGTTCTTC,CAISDGGQPYNEQFF
13,TRBD1,TRBJ1-5,TRBV28,.,TGTGCCATTACGGGACAGGGGCATCAGCCCCAGCATTTT,CAITGQGHQPQHF
13,TRBD2,TRBJ2-1,TRBV29-1,once,TGCAGCGTTGACAGCGGGAGGGCCAATGAGCAGTTCTTC,CSVDSGRANEQFF
12,.,TRBJ1-2,TRBV21-1,.,TGTGCCAGCAGCAGACAGGAGAGGGGCTACACCTTC,CASSRQERGYTF
14,.,TRBJ2-2,TRBV7-2,.,TGTGCCAGCAGCTTACTGCGGGACAGCGGGGAGCTGTTTTTT,CASSLLRDSGELFF
15,.,TRBJ1-4,TRBV9,.,TGTGCCAGCAGCCTACGGGGACTCCCTAATGAAAAACTGTTTTTT,CASSLRGLPNEKLFF
15,.,TRBJ2-3,TRBV7-9,.,TGTGCCAGCAGCTTAGCGGGATCCCCCACAGATACGCAGTATTTT,CASSLAGSPTDTQYF
13,.,TRBJ2-5,TRBV30,.,TGTGCCTGGAGTAAAGGGCTCCAAGAGACCCAGTACTTC,CAWSKGLQETQYF
14,TRBD1,TRBJ2-7,TRBV5-1,.,TGCGCCAGCAGCTTGGGACAGGGGGCTGACGAGCAGTACTTC,CASSLGQGADEQYF
15,.,TRBJ1-2,TRBV6-6,.,TGTGCCAGCAGGCACACCGGGGCTTCTAACTATGGCTACACCTTC,CASRHTGASNYGYTF
15,TRBD1,TRBJ1-3,TRBV6-5,.,TGTGCCAGCAGTTACGGTGGGACAGGGAGTCACACCATATATTTT,CASSYGGTGSHTIYF
17,.,TRBJ2-7,TRBV28,.,TGTGCCAGCAGTCCCAACCTACAGGGCTTGCGGTCCTACGAGCAGTACTTC,CASSPNLQGLRSYEQYF
16,.,TRBJ2-6,TRBV18,.,TGTGCCAGCTCGTCCGGACTTTTCTCTGGGGCCAACGTCCTGACTTTC,CASSSGLFSGANVLTF
13,.,TRBJ1-5,TRBV27,.,TGTGCCAGCAGTTTAAACTACAATCAGCCCCAGCATTTT,CASSLNYNQPQHF
14,TRBD2,TRBJ2-1,TRBV7-2,.,TGTGCCAGCAGCCTATGGACTAGCGGGAGCGAGCAGTTCTTC,CASSLWTSGSEQFF
18,.,TRBJ2-6,TRBV5-1,.,TGCGCCAGCAGCTTTACCGGGACGATGAGCTCTGGGGCCAACGTCCTGACTTTC,CASSFTGTMSSGANVLTF
13,.,TRBJ1-5,TRBV18,.,TGTGCCAGCTCACCAGGAGGCAATCAGCCCCAGCATTTT,CASSPGGNQPQHF
15,.,TRBJ1-6,TRBV7-3,.,TGTGCCAGCAGCACCGACGGATCCTATAATTCACCCCTCCACTTT,CASSTDGSYNSPLHF
15,.,TRBJ1-2,TRBV4-1,few,TGCGCCAGCAGCCCCTGGACAGACTCTAACTATGGCTACACCTTC,CASSPWTDSNYGYTF
14,TRBD2,TRBJ2-5,TRBV5-1,many,TGCGCCAGCAGCTTGACTAGCGGGGAAGAGACCCAGTACTTC,CASSLTSGEETQYF
16,.,TRBJ2-1,TRBV7-9,.,TGTGCCAGCAGCTTACGGCGGGGCAGCTCCTACAATGAGCAGTTCTTC,CASSLRRGSSYNEQFF
13,.,TRBJ1-5,TRBV28,.,TGTGCCAGCAGAAACAGGCCTAATCAGCCCCAGCATTTT,CASRNRPNQPQHF
13,.,TRBJ1-2,TRBV6-1,.,TGTGCCAGCAGTGAATCCCGGTCCTATGGCTACACCTTC,CASSESRSYGYTF
13,.,TRBJ2-5,TRBV9,.,TGTGCCAGCAGCGTAGTAGACGGGGAGACCCAGTACTTC,CASSVVDGETQYF
16,TRBD2,TRBJ2-5,TRBV28,.,TGTGCCAGCAGCGCTCCGCCGGCGGGAGGACAAGAGACCCAGTACTTC,CASSAPPAGGQETQYF
12,TRBD2,TRBJ2-7,TRBV28,.,TGTGCCAGCAGTACGTCCGGGGGGGAGCAGTACTTC,CASSTSGGEQYF
13,.,TRBJ2-1,TRBV6-5,.,TGTGCCAGCAGAACGGACTACTACAATGAGCAGTTCTTC,CASRTDYYNEQFF
13,.,TRBJ1-2,TRBV5-5,.,TGTGCCAGCAGCTTGGCCGGGGGAAATGGCTACACCTTC,CASSLAGGNGYTF
12,.,TRBJ1-1,TRBV28,few,TGTGCCAGCACAAGACAGAACACTGAAGCTTTCTTT,CASTRQNTEAFF
14,.,TRBJ2-1,TRBV11-2,once,TGTGCCAGCAGCCCCCCTAGCGCCTACAATGAGCAGTTCTTC,CASSPPSAYNEQFF
16,.,TRBJ1-4,TRBV6-5,.,TGTGCCAGCAGTTACTCGAGGGGGTCGGGTAATGAAAAACTGTTTTTT,CASSYSRGSGNEKLFF
15,TRBD2,TRBJ2-7,TRBV15,many,TGTGCCACCAGCAGAGATGTCCTAGCGGGAGGCGAGCAGTACTTC,CATSRDVLAGGEQYF
17,TRBD2,TRBJ2-3,TRBV9,.,TGTGCCAGCAGCGTAGGGGTCGGGAGGACTTACACAGATACGCAGTATTTT,CASSVGVGRTYTDTQYF